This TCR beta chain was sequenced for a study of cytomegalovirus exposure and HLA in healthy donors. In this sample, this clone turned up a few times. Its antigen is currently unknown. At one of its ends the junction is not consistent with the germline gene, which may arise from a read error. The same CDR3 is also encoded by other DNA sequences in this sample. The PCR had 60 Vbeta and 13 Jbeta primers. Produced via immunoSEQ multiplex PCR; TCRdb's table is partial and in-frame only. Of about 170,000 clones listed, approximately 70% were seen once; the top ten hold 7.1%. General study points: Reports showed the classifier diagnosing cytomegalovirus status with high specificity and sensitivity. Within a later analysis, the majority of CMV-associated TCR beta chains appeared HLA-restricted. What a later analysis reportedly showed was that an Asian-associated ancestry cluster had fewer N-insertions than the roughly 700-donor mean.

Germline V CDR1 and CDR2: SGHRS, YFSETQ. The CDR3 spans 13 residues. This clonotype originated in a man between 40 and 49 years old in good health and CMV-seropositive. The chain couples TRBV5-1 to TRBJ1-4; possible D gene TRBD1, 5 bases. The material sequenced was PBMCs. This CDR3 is CASSWRGDEKLFF. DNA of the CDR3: TGTGCCAGCAGCTGGAGGGGTGACGAAAAACTGTTTTTT.